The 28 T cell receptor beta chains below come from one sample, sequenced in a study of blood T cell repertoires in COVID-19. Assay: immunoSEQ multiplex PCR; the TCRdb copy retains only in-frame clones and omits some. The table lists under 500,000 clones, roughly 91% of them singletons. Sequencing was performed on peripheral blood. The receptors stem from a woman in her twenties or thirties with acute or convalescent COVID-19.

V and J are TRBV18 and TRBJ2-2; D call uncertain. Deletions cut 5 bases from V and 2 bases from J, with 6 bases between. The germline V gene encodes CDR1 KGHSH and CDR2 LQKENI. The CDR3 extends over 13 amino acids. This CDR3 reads CASSTANTGELFF. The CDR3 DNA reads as TGTGCCAGCTCAACAGCAAACACCGGGGAGCTGTTTTTT.

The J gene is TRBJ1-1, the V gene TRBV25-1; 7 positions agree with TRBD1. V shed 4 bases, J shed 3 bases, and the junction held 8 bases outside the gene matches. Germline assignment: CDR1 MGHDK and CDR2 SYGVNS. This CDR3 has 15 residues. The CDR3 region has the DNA TGTGCCAGCAGTGGGCCAGGGACAGTGGACACTGAAGCTTTCTTT. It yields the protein CASSGPGTVDTEAFF.

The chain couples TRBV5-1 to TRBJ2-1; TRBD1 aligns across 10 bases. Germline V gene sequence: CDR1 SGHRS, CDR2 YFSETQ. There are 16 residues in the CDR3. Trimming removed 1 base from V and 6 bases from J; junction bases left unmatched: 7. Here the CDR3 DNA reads TGCGCCAGCAGCTTGTCACCGGGACAGGGGACCAATGAGCAGTTCTTC. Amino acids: CASSLSPGQGTNEQFF.

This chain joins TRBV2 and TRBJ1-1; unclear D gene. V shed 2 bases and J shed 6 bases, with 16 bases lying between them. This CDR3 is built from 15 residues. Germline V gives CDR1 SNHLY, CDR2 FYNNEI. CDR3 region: CASSENRVAISEAFF. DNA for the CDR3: TGTGCCAGCAGTGAAAACCGGGTAGCGATCTCTGAAGCTTTCTTT.

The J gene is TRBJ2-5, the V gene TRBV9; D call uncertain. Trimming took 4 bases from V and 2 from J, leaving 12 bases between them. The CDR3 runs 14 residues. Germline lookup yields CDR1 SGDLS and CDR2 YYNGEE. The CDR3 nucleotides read TGTGCCAGCAGCCCCCGGAGCGCTCAAGAGACCCAGTACTTC. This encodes CASSPRSAQETQYF. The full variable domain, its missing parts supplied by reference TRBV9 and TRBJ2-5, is DSGVTQTPKHLITATGQRVTLRCSPRSGDLSVYWYQQSLDQGLQFLIQYYNGEERAKGNILERFSAQQFPDLHSELNLSSLELGDSALYFCASSPRSAQETQYFGPGTRLLVL.

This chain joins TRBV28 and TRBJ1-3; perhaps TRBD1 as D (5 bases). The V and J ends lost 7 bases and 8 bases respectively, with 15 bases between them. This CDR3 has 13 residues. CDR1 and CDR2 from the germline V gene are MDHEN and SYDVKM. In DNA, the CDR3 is TGTGCCAGCACCTCGGGCAGGGAATACACCATATATTTT. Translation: CASTSGREYTIYF.

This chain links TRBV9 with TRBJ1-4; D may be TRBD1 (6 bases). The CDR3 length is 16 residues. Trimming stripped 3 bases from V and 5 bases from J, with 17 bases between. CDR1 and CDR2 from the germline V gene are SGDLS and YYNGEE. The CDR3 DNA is TGTGCCAGCAGCGCGGACAGATCTAGTGGAAATGAAAAACTGTTTTTT. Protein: CASSADRSSGNEKLFF.

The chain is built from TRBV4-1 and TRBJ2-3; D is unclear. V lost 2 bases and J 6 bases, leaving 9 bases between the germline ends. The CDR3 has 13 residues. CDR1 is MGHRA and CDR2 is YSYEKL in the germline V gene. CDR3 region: CASSQLAWDTQYF. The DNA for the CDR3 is TGCGCCAGCAGCCAACTGGCCTGGGATACGCAGTATTTT.

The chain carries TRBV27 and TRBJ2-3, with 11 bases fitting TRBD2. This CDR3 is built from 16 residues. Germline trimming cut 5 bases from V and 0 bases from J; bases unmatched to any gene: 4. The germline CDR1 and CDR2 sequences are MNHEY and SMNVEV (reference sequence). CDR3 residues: CASSLWTSGSTDTQYF. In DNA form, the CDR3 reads TGTGCCAGCAGTCTCTGGACTAGCGGGAGCACAGATACGCAGTATTTT.

The CDR3, as DNA: TGCAGCGTTGAAAACAGGGGCGCCGGGGAGCTGTTTTTT. It encodes CSVENRGAGELFF. This chain connects TRBV29-1 to TRBJ2-2, with TRBD1 matching over 7 bases. The CDR3 consists of 13 residues. V lost 2 bases, J lost 6 bases, and 3 bases stayed unmatched. The germline gives CDR1 SQVTM, CDR2 ANQGSEA.

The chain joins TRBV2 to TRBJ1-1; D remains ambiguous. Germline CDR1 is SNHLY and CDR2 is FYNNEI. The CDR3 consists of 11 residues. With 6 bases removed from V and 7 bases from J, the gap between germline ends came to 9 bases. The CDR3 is CASRGNGEAFF. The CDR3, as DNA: TGTGCCAGCAGGGGCAATGGTGAAGCTTTCTTT.

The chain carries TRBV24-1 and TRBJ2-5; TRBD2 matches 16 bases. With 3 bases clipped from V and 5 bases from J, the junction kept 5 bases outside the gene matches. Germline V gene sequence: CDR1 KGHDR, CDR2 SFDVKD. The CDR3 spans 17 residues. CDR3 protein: CATSDMGLAGGLETQYF. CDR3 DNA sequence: TGTGCCACCAGTGATATGGGACTAGCGGGGGGGTTGGAGACCCAGTACTTC.

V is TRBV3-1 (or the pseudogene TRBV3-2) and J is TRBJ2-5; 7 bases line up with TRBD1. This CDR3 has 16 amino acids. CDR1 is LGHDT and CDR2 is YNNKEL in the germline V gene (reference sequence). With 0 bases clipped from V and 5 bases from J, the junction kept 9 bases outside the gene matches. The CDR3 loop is CASSQEEYRGGETQYF. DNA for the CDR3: TGTGCCAGCAGCCAAGAGGAGTACAGGGGCGGGGAGACCCAGTACTTC.

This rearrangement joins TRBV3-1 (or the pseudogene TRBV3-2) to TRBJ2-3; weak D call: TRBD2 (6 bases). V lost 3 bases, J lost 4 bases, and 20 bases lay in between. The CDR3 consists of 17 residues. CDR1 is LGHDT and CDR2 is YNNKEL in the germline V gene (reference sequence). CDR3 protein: CASSHNGRLVSPDTQYF. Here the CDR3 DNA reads TGTGCCAGCAGCCATAACGGGAGACTAGTGAGCCCAGATACGCAGTATTTT.

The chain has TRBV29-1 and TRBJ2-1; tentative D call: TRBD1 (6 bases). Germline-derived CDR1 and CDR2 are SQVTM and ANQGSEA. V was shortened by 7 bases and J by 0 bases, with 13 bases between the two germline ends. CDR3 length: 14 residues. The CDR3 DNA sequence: TGCAGCGCAAATACAGGGAGCTCCTACAATGAGCAGTTCTTC. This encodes CSANTGSSYNEQFF.

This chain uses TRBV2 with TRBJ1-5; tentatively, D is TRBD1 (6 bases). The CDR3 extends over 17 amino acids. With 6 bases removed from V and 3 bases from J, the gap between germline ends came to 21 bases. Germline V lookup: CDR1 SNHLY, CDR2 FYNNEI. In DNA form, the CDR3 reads TGTGCCAGCAGAAATCCCGCCAGGGGAGAAGACAATCAGCCCCAGCATTTT. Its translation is CASRNPARGEDNQPQHF. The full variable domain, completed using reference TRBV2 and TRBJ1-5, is EPEVTQTPSHQVTQMGQEVILRCVPISNHLYFYWYRQILGQKVEFLVSFYNNEISEKSEIFDDQFSVERPDGSNFTLKIRSTKLEDSAMYFCASRNPARGEDNQPQHFGDGTRLSIL.

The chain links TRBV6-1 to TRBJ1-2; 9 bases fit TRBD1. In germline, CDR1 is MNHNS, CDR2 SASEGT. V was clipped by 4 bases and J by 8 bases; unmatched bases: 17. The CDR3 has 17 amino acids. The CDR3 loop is CASSAGVWDRVTWGYTF. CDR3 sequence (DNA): TGTGCCAGCAGTGCAGGGGTTTGGGACAGGGTCACCTGGGGCTACACCTTC.

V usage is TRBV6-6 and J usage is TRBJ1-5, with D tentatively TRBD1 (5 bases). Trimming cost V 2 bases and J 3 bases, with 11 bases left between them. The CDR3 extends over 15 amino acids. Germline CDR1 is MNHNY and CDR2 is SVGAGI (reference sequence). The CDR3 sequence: CASSYAGTVNQPQHF. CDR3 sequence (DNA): TGTGCCAGCAGTTACGCGGGGACGGTCAATCAGCCCCAGCATTTT.

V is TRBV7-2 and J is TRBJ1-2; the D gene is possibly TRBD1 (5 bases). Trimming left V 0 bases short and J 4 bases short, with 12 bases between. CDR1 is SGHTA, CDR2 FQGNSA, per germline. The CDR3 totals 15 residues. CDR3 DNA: TGTGCCAGCAGCTTAGCTGGGGCAACTCGCTATGGCTACACCTTC. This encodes CASSLAGATRYGYTF.

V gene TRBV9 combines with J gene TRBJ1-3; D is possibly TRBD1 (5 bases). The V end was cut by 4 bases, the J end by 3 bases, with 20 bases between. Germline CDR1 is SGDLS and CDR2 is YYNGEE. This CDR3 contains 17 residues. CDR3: CASSPRRERGLGNTIYF. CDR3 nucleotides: TGTGCCAGCAGCCCCAGACGTGAGCGGGGCCTTGGAAACACCATATATTTT.

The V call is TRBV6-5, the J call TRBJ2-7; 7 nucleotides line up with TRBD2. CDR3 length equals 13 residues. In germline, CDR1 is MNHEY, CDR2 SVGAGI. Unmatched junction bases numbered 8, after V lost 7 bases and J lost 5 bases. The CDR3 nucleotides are TGTGCCAGCAATCCGGGCGGGGGTGACGAGCAGTACTTC. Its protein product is CASNPGGGDEQYF.

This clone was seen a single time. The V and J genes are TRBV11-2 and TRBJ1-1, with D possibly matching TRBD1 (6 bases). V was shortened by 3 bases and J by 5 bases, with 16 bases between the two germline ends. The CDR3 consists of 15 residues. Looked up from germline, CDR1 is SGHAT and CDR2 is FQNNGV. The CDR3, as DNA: TGTGCCAGCAGCTTGCGGGGGCTCCCCCTAACTGAAGCTTTCTTT. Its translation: CASSLRGLPLTEAFF. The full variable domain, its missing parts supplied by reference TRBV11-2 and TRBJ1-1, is EAGVAQSPRYKIIEKRQSVAFWCNPISGHATLYWYQQILGQGPKLLIQFQNNGVVDDSQLPKDRFSAERLKGVDSTLKIQPAKLEDSAVYLCASSLRGLPLTEAFFGQGTRLTVV.

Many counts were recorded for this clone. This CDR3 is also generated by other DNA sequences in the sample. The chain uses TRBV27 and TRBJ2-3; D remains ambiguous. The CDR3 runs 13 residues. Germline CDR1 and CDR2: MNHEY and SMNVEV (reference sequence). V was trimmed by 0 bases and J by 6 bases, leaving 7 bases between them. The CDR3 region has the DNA TGTGCCAGCAGTTTATCCCCAGTTGATACGCAGTATTTT. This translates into CASSLSPVDTQYF.

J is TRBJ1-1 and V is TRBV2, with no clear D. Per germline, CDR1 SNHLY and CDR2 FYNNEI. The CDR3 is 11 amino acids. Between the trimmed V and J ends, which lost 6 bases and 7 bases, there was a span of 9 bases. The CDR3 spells CASSHRGEAFF. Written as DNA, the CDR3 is TGTGCCAGCAGCCACCGAGGTGAAGCTTTCTTT. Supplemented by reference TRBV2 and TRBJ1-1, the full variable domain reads EPEVTQTPSHQVTQMGQEVILRCVPISNHLYFYWYRQILGQKVEFLVSFYNNEISEKSEIFDDQFSVERPDGSNFTLKIRSTKLEDSAMYFCASSHRGEAFFGQGTRLTVV.

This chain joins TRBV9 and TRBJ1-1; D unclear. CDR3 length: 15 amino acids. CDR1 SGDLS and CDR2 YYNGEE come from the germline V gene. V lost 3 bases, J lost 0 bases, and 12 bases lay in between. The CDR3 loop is CASSGESEVNTEAFF. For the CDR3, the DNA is TGTGCCAGCAGCGGAGAGTCAGAGGTGAACACTGAAGCTTTCTTT.

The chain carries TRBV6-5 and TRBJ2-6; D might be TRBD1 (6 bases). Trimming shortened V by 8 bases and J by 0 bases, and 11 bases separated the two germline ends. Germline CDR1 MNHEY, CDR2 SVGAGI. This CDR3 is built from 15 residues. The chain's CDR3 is CASRDMFSGANVLTF. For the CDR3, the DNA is TGTGCCAGCCGGGACATGTTCTCTGGGGCCAACGTCCTGACTTTC.

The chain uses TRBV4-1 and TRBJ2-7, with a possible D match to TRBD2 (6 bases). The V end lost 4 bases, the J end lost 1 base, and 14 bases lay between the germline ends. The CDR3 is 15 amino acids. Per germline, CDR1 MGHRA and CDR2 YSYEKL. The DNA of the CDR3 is TGCGCCAGCAGCCGTAACCCGGAGGGGTCCTACGAGCAGTACTTC. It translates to CASSRNPEGSYEQYF.

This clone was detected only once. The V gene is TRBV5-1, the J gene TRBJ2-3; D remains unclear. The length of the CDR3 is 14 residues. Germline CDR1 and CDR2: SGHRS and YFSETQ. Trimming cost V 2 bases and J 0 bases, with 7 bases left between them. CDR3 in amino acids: CASSFGFSTDTQYF. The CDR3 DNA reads TGCGCCAGCAGCTTCGGGTTTAGCACAGATACGCAGTATTTT.